Each of the 24 T cell receptor beta chains below was sequenced from the same sample in a study of blood T cell repertoires in COVID-19. This table comes from immunoSEQ multiplex PCR, and its TCRdb copy is limited to in-frame clones, with some not included. The sample has more than 300,000 clones, about 90% seen once; the top ten hold roughly 1%. Sequencing used peripheral blood. Source of these receptors: a woman aged 40 to 55 with COVID-19, enrolled during active disease.

V usage is TRBV11-3 and J usage is TRBJ2-3; D perhaps matches TRBD1 (6 bases). Between the trimmed V and J ends, which lost 1 base and 3 bases, there was a span of 14 bases. Per germline, CDR1 SGHNT and CDR2 YENEEA. The CDR3 spans 16 residues. CDR3 region: CASSLVGQGSTDTQYF. Here the CDR3 DNA reads TGTGCCAGCAGCTTAGTTGGTCAGGGGAGTACAGATACGCAGTATTTT.

Worth noting for this clone: Other DNA sequences in the sample encode the same CDR3. V is TRBV28 and J is TRBJ2-7, with D unclear. Germline CDR1 and CDR2: MDHEN and SYDVKM. V gave up 2 bases and J gave up 2 bases, with 4 bases separating them. CDR3 length: 12 residues. Here the CDR3 DNA reads TGTGCCAGCAGTTTAACGGCCTACGAGCAGTACTTC. The encoded protein is CASSLTAYEQYF.

The CDR3 reads CATSRDSNRVLDTQYF. Written as DNA, the CDR3 is TGTGCCACCAGCAGAGATTCGAACAGGGTGCTAGATACGCAGTATTTT. The chain joins TRBV15 to TRBJ2-3, with D perhaps TRBD1 (6 bases). The CDR3 has 16 amino acids. Between the trimmed V and J ends, which lost 0 bases and 5 bases, there was a span of 15 bases. Germline loops: CDR1 LNHNV, CDR2 YYDKDF (reference sequence).

The chain couples TRBV5-6 to TRBJ1-2; D not certain. V was cut by 6 bases and J by 4 bases, with 22 bases left in between. The CDR3 has 16 amino acids. Germline CDR1 and CDR2: SGHDT and YYEEEE. The CDR3: CASIPGVSAPGYGYTF. The CDR3 DNA reads TGTGCCAGCATCCCCGGAGTATCCGCCCCCGGCTATGGCTACACCTTC.

The chain links TRBV5-1 to TRBJ1-1, with a possible D match to TRBD1 (6 bases). This CDR3 is 13 amino acids long. Germline CDR1 SGHRS, CDR2 YFSETQ. Between the trimmed V and J ends, which lost 3 bases and 8 bases, there was a span of 14 bases. The CDR3 is CASSSGQNPEAFF. For the CDR3, the DNA is TGCGCCAGCAGCTCTGGACAGAATCCCGAAGCTTTCTTT.

This clone was picked up a small number of times. J is TRBJ1-4 and V is TRBV2; D is ambiguous. With 5 bases removed from V and 6 bases from J, the gap between germline ends came to 16 bases. The germline V gene encodes CDR1 SNHLY and CDR2 FYNNEI. There are 15 residues in the CDR3. The CDR3 reads CASSPLGRGDEKLFF. The CDR3, as DNA: TGTGCCAGCAGTCCCCTTGGTCGGGGAGATGAAAAACTGTTTTTT.

This chain joins TRBV9 and TRBJ2-3; D gene ambiguous. V lost 3 bases and J 4 bases, leaving 6 bases between the germline ends. Germline lookup yields CDR1 SGDLS and CDR2 YYNGEE. The CDR3 extends over 12 amino acids. CDR3 nucleotide sequence: TGTGCCAGCAGCGCCCGGGCAGATACGCAGTATTTT. This gives the protein CASSARADTQYF.

This clone was counted a few times. The chain is built from TRBV27 and TRBJ2-6; 8 bases map to TRBD2. Germline CDR1 MNHEY, CDR2 SMNVEV (reference sequence). This CDR3 contains 17 residues. Trimming cost V 8 bases and J 1 base; bases outside gene matches: 10. CDR3 nucleotides: TGTGCCAGCGGGGCGACTAGCGCGATATCTGGGGCCAACGTCCTGACTTTC. As protein: CASGATSAISGANVLTF. Looking up the rest from reference TRBV27 and TRBJ2-6 gives the full variable domain: EAQVTQNPRYLITVTGKKLTVTCSQNMNHEYMSWYRQDPGLGLRQIYYSMNVEVTDKGDVPEGYKVSRKEKRNFPLILESPSPNQTSLYFCASGATSAISGANVLTFGAGSRLTVL.

This rearrangement joins TRBV6-2 or TRBV6-3 to TRBJ1-5, with 9 bases identical to TRBD1. The CDR3 is 17 residues long. Trimming cost V 2 bases and J 1 base; bases outside gene matches: 6. Germline loops: CDR1 MNHEY, CDR2 SVGEGT. The CDR3 bases are TGTGCCAGCAGTTACATACAGGGGGCGAGGAGCAATCAGCCCCAGCATTTT. It is translated as CASSYIQGARSNQPQHF.

The CDR3 loop is CASSYNSNYEQYF. In DNA form, the CDR3 reads TGTGCCAGCAGTTACAACAGCAACTACGAGCAGTACTTC. V usage is TRBV6-2 or TRBV6-3 and J usage is TRBJ2-7; D remains unclear. CDR1 is MNHEY, CDR2 SVGEGT, per germline. V was shortened by 2 bases and J by 3 bases, with 8 bases between the two germline ends. The CDR3 loop spans 13 amino acids.

The chain joins TRBV5-1 to TRBJ2-3; D perhaps matches TRBD2 (6 bases). The CDR3 is 15 residues long. The V gene lost 4 bases and the J gene lost 2 bases, with 14 bases spanning the gap. The germline V gene has CDR1 SGHRS and CDR2 YFSETQ. CDR3 loop: CASSRGAGITDTQYF. The CDR3 nucleotides are TGCGCCAGCAGCCGCGGGGCAGGGATCACAGATACGCAGTATTTT. Full variable domain (remainder filled in from reference TRBV5-1 and TRBJ2-3): KAGVTQTPRYLIKTRGQQVTLSCSPISGHRSVSWYQQTPGQGLQFLFEYFSETQRNKGNFPGRFSGRQFSNSRSEMNVSTLELGDSALYLCASSRGAGITDTQYFGPGTRLTVL.

This clone was counted a single time. V usage is TRBV3-1 (or the pseudogene TRBV3-2) and J usage is TRBJ1-2; D unclear. Germline V gene data show CDR1 as LGHDT and CDR2 as YNNKEL (reference sequence). Trimming removed 5 bases at V and 0 bases at J, with 16 bases between. The CDR3 consists of 16 residues. Here the CDR3 reads CASSDPRQTPNYGYTF. In DNA, the CDR3 is TGTGCCAGCAGCGATCCGAGGCAAACGCCTAACTATGGCTACACCTTC.

The rearrangement joins TRBV4-3 to TRBJ1-3, with D possibly TRBD1 on 6 matching bases. V was clipped by 1 base and J by 7 bases, with 17 bases between them. Germline values: CDR1 LGHNA, CDR2 YSLEER. CDR3 size: 16 residues. The CDR3 loop is CASSQAQGGAGNTIYF. DNA for the CDR3: TGCGCCAGCAGCCAAGCCCAAGGGGGGGCCGGGAACACCATATATTTT.

The V call is TRBV7-2, the J call TRBJ2-1, with TRBD2 matching over 10 bases. This CDR3 region has 15 residues. Per the germline V gene, CDR1 is SGHTA and CDR2 is FQGNSA. J was trimmed by 9 bases and V by 0 bases; bases with no gene match: 5. In DNA, the CDR3 is TGTGCCAGCAGCTTAGCAGCGGGAGGGCCGGGTGAGCAGTTCTTC. It specifies CASSLAAGGPGEQFF.

This clone was counted a single time. The chain recombines TRBV27 with TRBJ2-7, with 7 bases fitting TRBD1. The V and J ends lost 5 bases and 2 bases, in that order; junction bases with no gene match: 6. The CDR3 contains 14 residues. The germline V gene has CDR1 MNHEY and CDR2 SMNVEV (reference sequence). The CDR3 region has the DNA TGTGCCAGCAGTAAACAAGGGACAGCCTACGAGCAGTACTTC. It translates to CASSKQGTAYEQYF.

This clone was seen only once. J is TRBJ2-3 and V is TRBV9; TRBD2 might be the D (5 bases). Trimming pared 0 bases from V and 6 bases from J, leaving 8 bases between. The CDR3 totals 13 residues. From germline, CDR1 is SGDLS and CDR2 YYNGEE. CDR3 coding DNA: TGTGCCAGCAGCGTAGGGCCGGGGGATACGCAGTATTTT. Its protein is CASSVGPGDTQYF.

V and J are TRBV29-1 and TRBJ1-2; 7 nucleotides line up with TRBD1. With V trimmed by 6 bases and J by 8 bases, 6 bases remained unmatched. The CDR3 is made up of 11 amino acids. The germline gives CDR1 SQVTM, CDR2 ANQGSEA. The CDR3 spells CSVDRDGGYTF. Written as DNA, the CDR3 is TGCAGCGTAGACAGGGACGGAGGCTACACCTTC. Combining the CDR3 with reference TRBV29-1 and TRBJ1-2 gives the whole variable domain SAVISQKPSRDICQRGTSLTIQCQVDSQVTMMFWYRQQPGQSLTLIATANQGSEATYESGFVIDKFPISRPNLTFSTLTVSNMSPEDSSIYLCSVDRDGGYTFGSGTRLTVV.

The chain links TRBV7-8 to TRBJ2-7, with a tentative D call TRBD1 (6 bases). CDR3 size: 14 residues. CDR1 is SGHVS, CDR2 FQNEAQ, per germline. The germline V and J ends were trimmed by 1 base and 13 bases, with 20 bases remaining between them. The chain's CDR3 is CASSLVKGLDSSYF. CDR3 DNA: TGTGCCAGCAGCTTAGTCAAGGGTTTGGACAGCAGTTACTTC. Full variable domain (remainder filled in from reference TRBV7-8 and TRBJ2-7): GAGVSQSPRYKVAKRGQDVALRCDPISGHVSLFWYQQALGQGPEFLTYFQNEAQLDKSGLPSDRFFAERPEGSVSTLKIQRTQQEDSAVYLCASSLVKGLDSSYFGPGTRLTVT.

This chain uses TRBV30 with TRBJ1-1; possibly TRBD1 for D (5 bases). The CDR3 loop spans 14 amino acids. Germline values: CDR1 GTSNPN, CDR2 SVGIG (reference sequence). Trimming cost V 3 bases and J 0 bases, with 11 bases left between them. The DNA of the CDR3 is TGTGCCTGGAGCCCAGGGAGGATGAACACTGAAGCTTTCTTT. This encodes CAWSPGRMNTEAFF.

This clone was seen once. The chain joins TRBV7-9 to TRBJ2-5, with D maybe TRBD2 (5 bases). Germline V gene sequence: CDR1 SEHNR, CDR2 FQNEAQ (reference sequence). This CDR3 is built from 15 residues. V shed 3 bases and J shed 5 bases, with 16 bases lying between them. The CDR3 here is CASSFPSRGTETQYF. Written as DNA, the CDR3 is TGTGCCAGCAGCTTCCCTTCACGGGGAACCGAGACCCAGTACTTC.

The V call is TRBV19, the J call TRBJ1-1, with D possibly TRBD1 on 5 matching bases. The V gene lost 5 bases and the J gene lost 2 bases, with 6 bases spanning the gap. The CDR3 spans 12 residues. Germline V CDR1 and CDR2: LNHDA, SQIVND (reference sequence). The CDR3 region is CASSRTNTEAFF. CDR3 nucleotide sequence: TGTGCCAGTAGTCGGACAAACACTGAAGCTTTCTTT.

The chain recombines TRBV7-2 with TRBJ2-1; 9 bases are shared with TRBD1. The CDR3 has 15 residues. Germline CDR1 reads SGHTA; CDR2 reads FQGNSA. V lost 5 bases and J lost 7; bases outside the gene matches: 9. In nucleotides, the CDR3 is TGTGCCAGCAGCGACACAGGGGGCGCAGGGAATGAGCAGTTCTTC. Its protein product is CASSDTGGAGNEQFF.

The genes are TRBV7-8 and TRBJ1-4; possible D gene TRBD1, 5 bases. V lost 4 bases to trimming and J lost 8 bases, with 17 bases between them. Per germline, CDR1 SGHVS and CDR2 FQNEAQ. The CDR3 is 15 residues long. This chain's CDR3 is CASSSRVGSGEKLFF. CDR3 coding DNA: TGTGCCAGCAGCTCCAGGGTGGGGTCTGGGGAAAAACTGTTTTTT.

This chain joins TRBV5-4 and TRBJ2-2, with unresolved D. Germline CDR1 is SGHNT and CDR2 is YYREEE (reference sequence). The CDR3 contains 16 residues. V shed 7 bases and J shed 3 bases, with 19 bases lying between them. CDR3 nucleotide sequence: TGTGCCAGCGCAACCACGGTGGGCATACACACCGGGGAGCTGTTTTTT. Translation gives CASATTVGIHTGELFF.